Listed here are 14 T cell receptor beta chains from one sample, sequenced in a study of cytomegalovirus exposure and HLA in healthy donors. The PCR ran on 60 Vbeta and 13 Jbeta primers. The repertoire was sequenced with immunoSEQ multiplex PCR; TCRdb's copy has only in-frame clones and lacks some. The sample lists around 98,000 clones; roughly 79% were seen once. The sequencing input was PBMCs. These receptor sequences come from a woman aged 40 to 50 in good health and CMV-seronegative.

This clone was seen only a few times. At one of its ends the junction is not consistent with the germline gene, which may arise from a read error. V and J are TRBV10-3 and TRBJ2-1; the match to TRBD1 covers 9 bases. Germline V lookup: CDR1 ENHRY, CDR2 SYGVKD. The CDR3 is 15 residues long. The CDR3 here is CASSELGDRADEQFF. CDR3 in DNA: TGTGCCAGCAGTGAACTCGGGGACAGGGCCGATGAGCAGTTCTTC.

The rearrangement uses TRBV25-1 and TRBJ1-2; TRBD1 matches 10 bases. V dropped 2 bases and J dropped 8; count of bases not matched to a gene: 5. The CDR3 spans 14 residues. CDR1 is MGHDK and CDR2 is SYGVNS in the germline V gene. The CDR3 DNA reads TGTGCCAGCAGTGAAGCCGACAGGGGGCGAGGCTACACCTTC. It is translated as CASSEADRGRGYTF.

This clone was seen just once. The chain carries TRBV10-1 and TRBJ1-6, with a possible D match to TRBD1 (5 bases). The CDR3 length is 14 residues. V dropped 4 bases and J dropped 5 bases, with 9 bases sitting between them. CDR1 is WNHNN and CDR2 is SYGVQD in the germline V gene (reference sequence). The CDR3 coding sequence is TGCGCCAGCAGTGGACAGCTTGATAATTCACCCCTCCACTTT. Its protein product is CASSGQLDNSPLHF.

This rearrangement joins TRBV5-1 to TRBJ1-3; 9 nucleotides match TRBD1. Germline lookup yields CDR1 SGHRS and CDR2 YFSETQ. V lost 4 bases, J lost 0 bases, and 8 bases stayed unmatched. This CDR3 has 17 amino acids. The DNA of the CDR3 is TGCGCCAGCAGCCTGGGGACAGGGCAATTCTCTGGAAACACCATATATTTT. This gives the protein CASSLGTGQFSGNTIYF.

The rearrangement links TRBV5-1 to TRBJ2-2; 10 positions agree with TRBD1. The CDR3 runs 16 residues. Germline values: CDR1 SGHRS, CDR2 YFSETQ. V was pared by 1 base and J by 6 bases, with 6 bases of the junction left unmatched. The CDR3 here is CASSLTKTGGSGELFF. The CDR3 nucleotides are TGCGCCAGCAGCTTGACCAAGACAGGGGGCTCCGGGGAGCTGTTTTTT.

The genes are TRBV5-1 and TRBJ1-1, with a weak D call TRBD1 (5 bases). The germline V and J ends were trimmed by 4 bases and 3 bases, with 13 bases remaining between them. Germline assignment: CDR1 SGHRS and CDR2 YFSETQ. This CDR3 contains 14 residues. The CDR3 is CASSQARGDTEAFF. The CDR3 nucleotides are TGCGCCAGCAGCCAGGCCCGGGGGGACACTGAAGCTTTCTTT.

The chain links TRBV5-4 to TRBJ1-1, with a tentative D call TRBD1 (6 bases). The CDR3 runs 13 residues. Germline lookup yields CDR1 SGHNT and CDR2 YYREEE (reference sequence). Between the trimmed V and J ends, which lost 3 bases and 1 base, there was a span of 7 bases. The DNA for the CDR3 is TGTGCCAGCAGCTCGACAGGGAACACTGAAGCTTTCTTT. It is translated as CASSSTGNTEAFF.

This clone has only one observation. V and J are TRBV29-1 and TRBJ2-7; 10 bases line up with TRBD2. Germline CDR1 is SQVTM and CDR2 is ANQGSEA. This CDR3 spans 12 amino acids. Germline trimming cut 7 bases from V and 6 bases from J; bases unmatched to any gene: 6. For the CDR3, the DNA is TGCAGCGCCACTAGCGGGACCTCCGAGCAGTACTTC. It codes for CSATSGTSEQYF.

Written as DNA, the CDR3 is TGCAGCGTTACCAGGGGCCGGGGTGTCAATGAGCAGTTCTTC. It specifies CSVTRGRGVNEQFF. The chain combines TRBV29-1 with TRBJ2-1, with a weak D call TRBD1 (6 bases). V lost 5 bases, J lost 6 bases, and 17 bases lay in between. CDR1 and CDR2 (germline): SQVTM, ANQGSEA. The CDR3 extends over 14 amino acids.

This clone was picked up one time. The V call is TRBV7-3, the J call TRBJ1-6; 10 bases agree with TRBD1. J gave up 6 bases and V 5 bases, and 4 bases lay outside the gene matches. Per germline, CDR1 SGHTA and CDR2 FQGTGA. The CDR3 sequence is 15 residues long. Written as DNA, the CDR3 is TGTGCCAGCAGCCGAGGGACAGGGGTTAATTCACCCCTCCACTTT. Protein: CASSRGTGVNSPLHF.

The V gene is TRBV25-1, the J gene TRBJ1-6; tentative D call: TRBD1 (6 bases). This CDR3 comprises 15 residues. CDR1 MGHDK and CDR2 SYGVNS come from the germline V gene. Trimming cost V 1 base and J 6 bases, with 10 bases left between them. The CDR3 spells CASSEFRGGNSPLHF. Written as DNA, the CDR3 is TGTGCCAGCAGTGAATTTAGAGGGGGTAATTCACCCCTCCACTTT.

V is TRBV15 and J is TRBJ2-5; 14 bases agree with TRBD2. The J segment lost 3 bases and the V segment lost 6 bases, leaving 3 bases of the junction unmatched. The CDR3 is made up of 15 amino acids. The germline V gene encodes CDR1 LNHNV and CDR2 YYDKDF (reference sequence). The CDR3 loop reads CATRPGLAGEETQYF. CDR3 nucleotides: TGTGCCACCAGGCCGGGACTAGCGGGGGAAGAGACCCAGTACTTC.

The chain uses TRBV7-2 and TRBJ1-1; 9 bases line up with TRBD1. The CDR3 contains 13 residues. V lost 5 bases to trimming and J lost 11 bases; unmatched junction nucleotides: 9. Per the germline V gene, CDR1 is SGHTA and CDR2 is FQGNSA. Written as DNA, the CDR3 is TGTGCCAGCAGCCATACAGGGGGCGATTGGGCTTTCTTT. This translates into CASSHTGGDWAFF.

A single count supports this clone. This rearrangement joins TRBV4-2 to TRBJ2-1; D not certain. The CDR3 runs 10 residues. Germline V lookup: CDR1 LGHNA, CDR2 YNFKEQ. Between the trimmed V and J ends, which lost 0 bases and 12 bases, there was a span of 3 bases. Here the CDR3 reads CASSQERQFF. The CDR3 DNA follows: TGTGCCAGCAGCCAAGAGAGGCAGTTCTTC.